The 26 T cell receptor beta chains presented below share a single source sample, sequenced in a study of beta chain features in type 1 diabetes. Overall study findings and caveats: TCRB CDR3s were moderately but significantly shorter in Type 1 diabetes patients in all four CD4+ subsets.

No antigen has been identified for these receptors. Expressed TCRB transcripts were sequenced, since all the RNA that had been isolated was reverse transcribed. The data were produced by immunoSEQ multiplex PCR, yet TCRdb's version contains in-frame clones alone and is incomplete. Found here are about 260,000 clones, over 20% of them singletons; the top ten hold 0.028%. Material: naive CD4+ T cells from blood. All receptors derive from a woman between 35 and 50 years old with type 1 diabetes.

The chain carries TRBV28 and TRBJ2-7, with 8 bases aligning to TRBD2. Germline loops: CDR1 MDHEN, CDR2 SYDVKM. The CDR3 contains 15 residues. V gave up 6 bases and J gave up 4 bases; unmatched junction bases: 11. The CDR3 coding sequence is TGTGCCAGCAGAGGAACCCCGGGAGGGGGGTACGAGCAGTACTTC. Protein: CASRGTPGGGYEQYF.

This clone has only a few counts. The genes are TRBV4-3 and TRBJ2-3, with a tentative D call TRBD1 (6 bases). The CDR3 covers 15 residues. The V and J ends lost 1 base and 3 bases respectively, with 11 bases between them. The germline V gene has CDR1 LGHNA and CDR2 YSLEER. The CDR3 bases are TGCGCCAGCAGCCAAGGTGGGGGCAAGACAGATACGCAGTATTTT. Amino acid sequence: CASSQGGGKTDTQYF.

This chain joins TRBV7-2 and TRBJ2-7; TRBD2 matches at 9 bases. This CDR3 is 17 amino acids long. Germline CDR1 reads SGHTA; CDR2 reads FQGNSA. After removal of 5 bases from V and 4 bases from J, the junction contained 15 bases not matched to a gene. This chain's CDR3 is CASSPTAGAGGLYEQYF. CDR3 DNA sequence: TGTGCCAGCAGCCCCACGGCCGGAGCGGGGGGACTGTACGAGCAGTACTTC.

This clone turned up a few times. The chain couples TRBV2 to TRBJ2-2; 10 nucleotides agree with TRBD1. J lost 4 bases, V lost 10 bases, and 6 bases had no gene match. Germline CDR1 is SNHLY and CDR2 is FYNNEI. The CDR3 contains 14 residues. The CDR3 DNA sequence: TGTGCCACCTCGGGACAGGGGATCACCGGGGAGCTGTTTTTT. Protein sequence: CATSGQGITGELFF.

This clone appeared a few times. The same CDR3 also results from other DNA sequences found in this sample. The chain uses TRBV7-2 and TRBJ1-2; 7 bases are a match to TRBD1. V dropped 5 bases and J dropped 4; count of bases not matched to a gene: 1. The germline V gene encodes CDR1 SGHTA and CDR2 FQGNSA. CDR3 size: 12 residues. CDR3 DNA sequence: TGTGCCAGCAGCCCAGGGGGCTATGGCTACACCTTC. Its protein is CASSPGGYGYTF.

This clone was recorded a few times. This rearrangement joins TRBV6-5 to TRBJ2-7; 7 bases line up with TRBD1. This CDR3 region has 15 residues. The germline gives CDR1 MNHEY, CDR2 SVGAGI. Trimming at V came to 2 bases and at J to 4 bases, leaving 8 bases not matched to a gene. The CDR3, as DNA: TGTGCCAGCAGTTACGCCTCGGGACAGTGGTACGAGCAGTACTTC. Encoded protein: CASSYASGQWYEQYF.

V is TRBV5-4 and J is TRBJ1-1; TRBD1 might be the D (5 bases). The CDR3 covers 14 residues. Germline CDR1 SGHNT, CDR2 YYREEE (reference sequence). V dropped 2 bases and J dropped 1 base, with 9 bases sitting between them. CDR3 bases: TGTGCCAGCAGCTTAGGAGGGGAGAACACTGAAGCTTTCTTT. The encoded protein is CASSLGGENTEAFF.

V gene TRBV6-5 combines with J gene TRBJ2-5; 9 bases fit TRBD2. CDR1 and CDR2 (germline): MNHEY, SVGAGI. There are 13 residues in the CDR3. Trimming cost V 4 bases and J 7 bases; bases outside gene matches: 4. CDR3 nucleotides: TGTGCCAGCAGTTTTAGCGGGGGTGGGACCCAGTACTTC. It is translated as CASSFSGGGTQYF.

This chain connects TRBV7-3 to TRBJ1-2; D remains ambiguous. The CDR3 has 13 residues. Looked up from germline, CDR1 is SGHTA and CDR2 is FQGTGA. The V end lost 0 bases, the J end lost 8 bases, and 10 bases lay between the germline ends. In DNA form, the CDR3 reads TGTGCCAGCAGCTTAACAGCCAGCGGGGGCTACACCTTC. This encodes CASSLTASGGYTF.

This clone was observed a few times. V usage is TRBV28 and J usage is TRBJ1-1, with TRBD1 as a possible D gene (6 bases). With 4 bases removed from V and 4 bases from J, the gap between germline ends came to 16 bases. The CDR3 extends over 15 amino acids. The germline gives CDR1 MDHEN, CDR2 SYDVKM. CDR3 sequence (DNA): TGTGCCAGCAGTTCTGAAGGGGAGGGGGGCACTGAAGCTTTCTTT. It is translated as CASSSEGEGGTEAFF.

The CDR3, as DNA: TGTGCCAGCAGCTTAAAGGGGGATGCTGGGAATGAGCAGTTCTTC. Translated, it gives CASSLKGDAGNEQFF. The V gene is TRBV7-7, the J gene TRBJ2-1; D possibly corresponds to TRBD1 (6 bases). This CDR3 has 15 amino acids. Trimming took off 2 bases at V and 7 bases at J, with 15 bases between the two ends. Germline V gives CDR1 SSHAT, CDR2 FNYEAQ (reference sequence).

The V gene is TRBV12-5, the J gene TRBJ1-1; D is perhaps TRBD1 (5 bases). Trimming removed 5 bases from V and 9 bases from J, with 13 bases in between. CDR3 size: 12 residues. Germline-derived CDR1 and CDR2 are LGHNT and FRNRAP. CDR3 sequence reads: CASGTTGGKAFF. CDR3 bases: TGTGCTAGTGGTACGACGGGGGGGAAAGCTTTCTTT. Supplemented by reference TRBV12-5 and TRBJ1-1, the full variable domain reads DARVTQTPRHKVTEMGQEVTMRCQPILGHNTVFWYRQTMMQGLELLAYFRNRAPLDDSGMPKDRFSAEMPDATLATLKIQPSEPRDSAVYFCASGTTGGKAFFGQGTRLTVV.

The chain has TRBV9 and TRBJ1-4; 7 bases line up with TRBD1. J lost 7 bases, V lost 1 base, and 1 base had no gene match. Germline CDR1 is SGDLS and CDR2 is YYNGEE. This CDR3 contains 13 residues. CDR3 in DNA: TGTGCCAGCAGCGTACGGGACAGTGAAAAACTGTTTTTT. Translating gives CASSVRDSEKLFF.

This clone occurred a few times. The rearrangement joins TRBV18 to TRBJ2-7, with a possible D match to TRBD1 (6 bases). CDR1 is KGHSH, CDR2 LQKENI, per germline. The length of the CDR3 is 14 residues. V was trimmed by 6 bases and J by 6 bases, leaving 18 bases between them. The CDR3 region is CASSPPGTPAEQYF. CDR3 nucleotide sequence: TGTGCCAGCTCCCCTCCCGGGACACCCGCCGAGCAGTACTTC.

The sample holds a few counts of this clone. The chain uses TRBV7-3 and TRBJ2-1; D possibly corresponds to TRBD2 (6 bases). Trimming took off 2 bases at V and 6 bases at J, with 14 bases between the two ends. CDR1 SGHTA and CDR2 FQGTGA come from the germline V gene. The CDR3 has 15 residues. The CDR3 DNA reads TGTGCCAGCAGCTTATACCCCCACGGGGGCAATGAGCAGTTCTTC. This sequence encodes CASSLYPHGGNEQFF.

The V and J genes are TRBV4-3 and TRBJ2-5; D might be TRBD1 (6 bases). The CDR3 contains 13 residues. From germline, CDR1 is LGHNA and CDR2 YSLEER. The germline V and J ends were trimmed by 4 bases and 5 bases, with 11 bases remaining between them. CDR3 DNA sequence: TGCGCCAGCAGCCCGGGACATAAGGAGACCCAGTACTTC. Its translation is CASSPGHKETQYF.

This clone was observed a handful of times. This chain connects TRBV6-4 to TRBJ2-3; 9 bases align to TRBD1. The V gene end was trimmed by 4 bases and the J gene end by 5 bases; junction bases not matched to a gene: 7. CDR3 length: 15 residues. Looked up from germline, CDR1 is MRHNA and CDR2 is SNTAGT. The CDR3 DNA is TGTGCCAGCAGTGCCCTGGGACAGGGTCGAGATACGCAGTATTTT. Amino acids: CASSALGQGRDTQYF.

This clone has a handful of counts. The chain employs TRBV29-1 and TRBJ2-1, with D possibly matching TRBD2 (6 bases). Trimming shortened V by 7 bases and J by 8 bases, and 24 bases separated the two germline ends. Per germline, CDR1 SQVTM and CDR2 ANQGSEA. The CDR3 spans 15 residues. The chain's CDR3 is CSETLLGRNPYEQFF. The CDR3 DNA reads as TGCAGCGAAACCCTTTTGGGGAGGAACCCATATGAGCAGTTCTTC.

V is TRBV30 and J is TRBJ2-1, with 9 bases lining up with TRBD2. The CDR3 has 16 amino acids. The V and J ends lost 2 bases and 2 bases, in that order; junction bases with no gene match: 7. Germline values: CDR1 GTSNPN, CDR2 SVGIG (reference sequence). The CDR3 reads CAWSPGTSYPYNEQFF. CDR3 nucleotides: TGTGCCTGGAGTCCCGGGACTAGCTATCCCTACAATGAGCAGTTCTTC.

This clone was found a few times. The chain joins TRBV19 to TRBJ1-1, with 9 bases that match TRBD1. The junction had 14 bases not matched to a gene; V was cut back by 4 bases and J by 5 bases. Germline V gives CDR1 LNHDA, CDR2 SQIVND (reference sequence). This CDR3 is 17 amino acids long. DNA of the CDR3: TGTGCCAGTAGTAGTCCCCCCGGGACAGGGTTCGTGACTGAAGCTTTCTTT. Amino acids: CASSSPPGTGFVTEAFF.

The gene calls are TRBV20-1 and TRBJ2-7; the D gene is possibly TRBD1 (5 bases). The CDR3 length is 11 residues. Germline V gene sequence: CDR1 DFQATT, CDR2 SNEGSKA (reference sequence). Trimming left V 0 bases short and J 6 bases short, with 6 bases between. CDR3 region: CSARDRGEQYF. In DNA form, the CDR3 reads TGCAGTGCTAGAGATAGGGGCGAGCAGTACTTC.

This clone occurred a few times. The chain employs TRBV5-1 and TRBJ1-5, with D perhaps matching TRBD1 (6 bases). The ends were cut back, 2 bases at V and 6 bases at J, with 9 bases in the middle. The CDR3 extends over 13 amino acids. Germline lookup yields CDR1 SGHRS and CDR2 YFSETQ. The CDR3 spells CASSLQGGQPQHF. In DNA form, the CDR3 reads TGCGCCAGCAGCTTACAAGGGGGTCAGCCCCAGCATTTT.

This chain uses TRBV7-9 with TRBJ2-5; D possibly corresponds to TRBD1 (6 bases). The germline CDR1 and CDR2 sequences are SEHNR and FQNEAQ (reference sequence). There are 15 residues in the CDR3. The germline V and J ends were trimmed by 4 bases and 2 bases, with 14 bases remaining between them. This CDR3 reads CASSWEGTPQETQYF. In nucleotides, the CDR3 is TGTGCCAGCAGCTGGGAAGGGACACCTCAAGAGACCCAGTACTTC.

The J gene is TRBJ1-2, the V gene TRBV28, with 7 positions matching TRBD1. The CDR3 has 15 residues. The V segment lost 9 bases and the J segment 5 bases; nucleotides outside the gene matches: 15. Germline-derived CDR1 and CDR2 are MDHEN and SYDVKM. CDR3 loop: CASLTTGTASYGYTF. The CDR3 nucleotides read TGTGCCAGTTTGACAACCGGGACAGCCTCTTATGGCTACACCTTC.

This clone was counted only a few times. The chain recombines TRBV9 with TRBJ1-1; no clear D. Germline lookup yields CDR1 SGDLS and CDR2 YYNGEE. The CDR3 sequence is 13 residues long. The V gene lost 5 bases and the J gene lost 3 bases, with 11 bases spanning the gap. CDR3 nucleotide sequence: TGTGCCAGCAGAGGAGGTGTCGACACTGAAGCTTTCTTT. Its translation: CASRGGVDTEAFF.

This clone has just a few counts. The rearrangement joins TRBV14 to TRBJ2-7, with D tentatively TRBD1 (6 bases). Between the trimmed V and J ends, which lost 8 bases and 7 bases, there was a span of 18 bases. Germline CDR1 and CDR2: SGHDN and FVKESK. This CDR3 comprises 13 residues. Written as DNA, the CDR3 is TGTGCCAGCGGACCAACAGGGCTAGGTGAGCAGTACTTC. It codes for CASGPTGLGEQYF.